This T cell receptor beta chain is from a study of T cell responses to AZD1222 COVID-19 vaccine (dated by TCRdb to the early 2020s). Regarding the research as a whole: Because spike-specific TCR depth and breadth did not differ between the two schedules, AZD1222 recipients who got a second dose at roughly 4 weeks were pooled with those who got a second dose at roughly 12 weeks. TCR sequencing was performed for about 250 trial participants, of whom some 200 were given two doses of AZD1222 and roughly 25 were given two doses of MenACWY control vaccine. Enrollment into the trials was organized by age into subgroups of 18-55, 56-69 and 70-plus years, and those subgroups contained around 150, 28 and 57 TCR-sequenced participants, respectively. General study outcomes and caveats: The vaccine-associated CD4 TCRs covered the entire spike protein, and the dominant responses fell in regions 160-218 and 743-854. Conclusions about previously exposed vaccinees were limited because only six AZD1222 recipients were SARS-CoV-2 seropositive at baseline. Because no day 14 peak-response samples were available, the repertoires could be characterized only after the peak T cell response. Reportedly, close to half of the unique spike-specific TCRs recognized epitopes lying outside the regions that are mutated in the B.1.351 and B.1.1.7 variants. A significant rise in spike-specific TCR breadth and depth was observed after two AZD1222 doses relative to day 0 and relative to MenACWY recipients. Participants were mostly white British, with more females than males. The authors suggested clonal diversity may have been underestimated. The 56-69-year group was small, and its depth increase did not reach significance, likely because of low power.

In its sample, this clone was seen once. Its binding antigen is unknown. No base qualities exist here, and no much larger clone lies one base off it. In light of the paper, this sample's time point label describes: baseline before first vaccination. Samples from vaccinated people were obtained from the UK trials COV001 and COV002, which included a single-blind randomized controlled phase 2/3 trial of AZD1222 (ChAdOx1 nCoV-19) in healthy adults. For TCRbeta chain sequencing, PBMC samples were collected from trial participants at day 0 and at day 28 after the second dose. The CDR3 regions of human TCRbeta chains were analyzed by immunosequencing. Per the source publication's procedure: TCRs in the repertoires were matched against a reference library of SARS-CoV-2-specific TCRs that had been generated with the MIRA antigen-specificity platform. Breadth meant the fraction of unique TCRs that were SARS-CoV-2-associated, whereas depth meant the fraction of total T cells that were SARS-CoV-2-associated. Using the MIRA data, each spike-specific TCR was assigned both to the spike region to which the TCR was reactive and to a CD4 or CD8 class. Log10-transformed breadth and depth values were compared by one-way ANOVA with Sidak's multiple comparisons tests. TCRdb limited this immuneACCESS table to in-frame rearrangements with V and J called. A share of clones is missing; checked studies link under half to unresolved V genes, and the rest is unexplained. Clone size and the V and J calls come from that table; the DNA yielded D and trimming. The sample profile shows around 140,000 clones; 75% to 90% of them were found once. The ten largest account for less than 9.5% of the sample.

CDR1 MDHEN and CDR2 SYDVKM are derived from the germline V gene. From the cysteine up to the phenylalanine, the CDR3 has a length of 15 residues. The read is trimmed to its CDR3 DNA, 45 bases read in frame from base 1. V and J are truncated by 5 bases and 7 bases respectively, leaving an intervening sequence of 18 bases. The TCR comes from an adult in good health. The sequenced sample was peripheral blood, obtained on day 0 of AZD1222 vaccination. The chain is encoded by TRBV28 joined to TRBJ2-1; the D assignment is uncertain and may be TRBD1 or TRBD2, with 6 bases supporting each. The CDR3 sequence is CASSDTSWGANEQFF. The DNA sequence is given as TGTGCCAGCAGTGACACTAGCTGGGGGGCTAATGAGCAGTTCTTC.